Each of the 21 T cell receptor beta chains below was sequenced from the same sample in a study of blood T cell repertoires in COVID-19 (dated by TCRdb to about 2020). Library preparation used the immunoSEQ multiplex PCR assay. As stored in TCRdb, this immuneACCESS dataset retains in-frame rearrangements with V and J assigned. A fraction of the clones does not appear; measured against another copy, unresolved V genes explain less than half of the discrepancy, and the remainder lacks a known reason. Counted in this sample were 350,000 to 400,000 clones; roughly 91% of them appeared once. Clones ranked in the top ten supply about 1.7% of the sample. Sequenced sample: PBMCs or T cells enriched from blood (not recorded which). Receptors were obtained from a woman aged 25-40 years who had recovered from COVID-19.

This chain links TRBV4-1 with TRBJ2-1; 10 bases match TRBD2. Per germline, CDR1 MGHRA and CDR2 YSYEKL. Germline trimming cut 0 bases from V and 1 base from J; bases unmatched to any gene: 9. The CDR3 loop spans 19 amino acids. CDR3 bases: TGCGCCAGCAGCCAAGAGCCCTCAGCGGGGGGGCGATCCTACAATGAGCAGTTCTTC. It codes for CASSQEPSAGGRSYNEQFF.

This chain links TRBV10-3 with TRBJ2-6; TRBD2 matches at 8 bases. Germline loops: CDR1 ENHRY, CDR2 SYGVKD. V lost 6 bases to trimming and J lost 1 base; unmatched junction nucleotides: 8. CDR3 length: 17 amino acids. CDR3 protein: CAIRSGGGTSGANVLTF. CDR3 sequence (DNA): TGTGCCATCAGATCCGGGGGGGGTACTTCTGGGGCCAACGTCCTGACTTTC.

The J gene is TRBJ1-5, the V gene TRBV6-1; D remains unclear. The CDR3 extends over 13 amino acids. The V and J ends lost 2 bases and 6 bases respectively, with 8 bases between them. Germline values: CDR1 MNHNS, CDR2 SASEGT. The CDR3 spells CASSESGVQPQHF. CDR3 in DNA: TGTGCCAGCAGTGAAAGCGGGGTTCAGCCCCAGCATTTT.

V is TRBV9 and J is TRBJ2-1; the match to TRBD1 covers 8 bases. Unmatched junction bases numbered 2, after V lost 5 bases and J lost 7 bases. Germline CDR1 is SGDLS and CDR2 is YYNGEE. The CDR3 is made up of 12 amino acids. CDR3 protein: CASRDRGNEQFF. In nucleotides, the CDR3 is TGTGCCAGCAGAGACAGGGGAAATGAGCAGTTCTTC.

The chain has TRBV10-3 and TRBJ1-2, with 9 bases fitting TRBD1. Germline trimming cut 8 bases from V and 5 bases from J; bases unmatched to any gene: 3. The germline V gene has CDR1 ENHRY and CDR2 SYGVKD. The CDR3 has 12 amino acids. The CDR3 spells CAIRDRAYGYTF. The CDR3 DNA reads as TGTGCCATCCGGGACAGGGCGTATGGCTACACCTTC.

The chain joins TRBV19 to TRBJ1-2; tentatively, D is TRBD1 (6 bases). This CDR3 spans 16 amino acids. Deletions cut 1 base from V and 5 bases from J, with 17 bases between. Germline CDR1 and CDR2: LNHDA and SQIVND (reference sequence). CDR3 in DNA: TGTGCCAGTAGTATAGTCTTAGTCGGGACACCGTATGGCTACACCTTC. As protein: CASSIVLVGTPYGYTF.

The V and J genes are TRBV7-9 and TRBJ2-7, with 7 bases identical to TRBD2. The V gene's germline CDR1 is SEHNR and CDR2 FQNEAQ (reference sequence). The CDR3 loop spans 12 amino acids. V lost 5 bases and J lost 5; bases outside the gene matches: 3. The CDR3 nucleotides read TGTGCCAGCAGCCCAACTAGCGACGAGCAGTACTTC. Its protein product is CASSPTSDEQYF. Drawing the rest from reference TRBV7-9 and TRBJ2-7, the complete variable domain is DTGVSQNPRHKITKRGQNVTFRCDPISEHNRLYWYRQTLGQGPEFLTYFQNEAQLEKSRLLSDRFSAERPKGSFSTLEIQRTEQGDSAMYLCASSPTSDEQYFGPGTRLTVT.

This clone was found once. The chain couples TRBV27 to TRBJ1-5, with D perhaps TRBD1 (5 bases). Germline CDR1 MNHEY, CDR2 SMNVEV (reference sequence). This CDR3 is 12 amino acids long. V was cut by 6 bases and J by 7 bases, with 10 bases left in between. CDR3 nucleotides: TGTGCCAGCAGCGGGGCGGGACAGCCCCAGCATTTT. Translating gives CASSGAGQPQHF.

The CDR3 DNA is TGCGCCAGCAGCTTGCCAGGGACTGGAAACACCATATATTTT. It yields the protein CASSLPGTGNTIYF. This chain links TRBV5-1 with TRBJ1-3; D may be TRBD1 (5 bases). V was shortened by 1 base and J by 2 bases, with 7 bases between the two germline ends. CDR3 length: 14 amino acids. Germline V lookup: CDR1 SGHRS, CDR2 YFSETQ.

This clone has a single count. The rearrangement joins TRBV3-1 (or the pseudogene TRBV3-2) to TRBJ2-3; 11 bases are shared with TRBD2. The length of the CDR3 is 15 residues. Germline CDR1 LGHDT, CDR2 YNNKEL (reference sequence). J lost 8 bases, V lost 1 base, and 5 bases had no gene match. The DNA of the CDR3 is TGTGCCAGCAGCCAAGGTAGCGGGAGGGCCAGTACGCAGTATTTT. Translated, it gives CASSQGSGRASTQYF.

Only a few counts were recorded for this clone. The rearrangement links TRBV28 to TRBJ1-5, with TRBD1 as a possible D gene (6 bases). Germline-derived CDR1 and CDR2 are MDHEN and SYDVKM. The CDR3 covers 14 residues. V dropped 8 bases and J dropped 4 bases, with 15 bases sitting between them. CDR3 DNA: TGTGCCAGCCTAAACCCCGGACAGAATCAGCCCCAGCATTTT. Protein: CASLNPGQNQPQHF.

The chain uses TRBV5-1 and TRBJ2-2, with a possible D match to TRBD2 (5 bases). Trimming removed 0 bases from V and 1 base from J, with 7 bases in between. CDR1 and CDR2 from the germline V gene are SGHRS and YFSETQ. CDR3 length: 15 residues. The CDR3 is CASSLASGNTGELFF. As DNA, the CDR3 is TGCGCCAGCAGCTTGGCGAGCGGGAACACCGGGGAGCTGTTTTTT.

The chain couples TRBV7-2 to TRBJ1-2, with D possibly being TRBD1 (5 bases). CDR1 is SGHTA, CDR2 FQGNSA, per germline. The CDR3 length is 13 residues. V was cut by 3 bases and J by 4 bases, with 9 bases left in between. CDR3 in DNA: TGTGCCAGCAGCTTCGGACACGGCTATGGCTACACCTTC. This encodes CASSFGHGYGYTF.

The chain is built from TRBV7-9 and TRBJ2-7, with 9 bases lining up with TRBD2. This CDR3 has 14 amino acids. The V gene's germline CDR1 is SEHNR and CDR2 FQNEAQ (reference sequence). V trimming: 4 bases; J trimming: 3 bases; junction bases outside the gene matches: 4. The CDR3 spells CASSSWTSDYEQYF. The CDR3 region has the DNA TGTGCCAGCAGCTCCTGGACTAGCGACTACGAGCAGTACTTC.

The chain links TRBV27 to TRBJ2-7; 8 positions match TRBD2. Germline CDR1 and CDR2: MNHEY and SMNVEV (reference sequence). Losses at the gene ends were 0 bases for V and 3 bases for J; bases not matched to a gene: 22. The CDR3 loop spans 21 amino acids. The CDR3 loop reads CASSLSPSDYVPAGALYEQYF. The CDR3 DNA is TGTGCCAGCAGTTTATCACCCTCCGACTATGTTCCAGCGGGGGCCCTCTACGAGCAGTACTTC.

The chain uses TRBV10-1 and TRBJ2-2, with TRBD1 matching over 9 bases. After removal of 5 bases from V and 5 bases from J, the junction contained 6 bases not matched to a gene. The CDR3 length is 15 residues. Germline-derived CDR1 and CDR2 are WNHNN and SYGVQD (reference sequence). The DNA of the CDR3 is TGCGCCAGCAGTTTCGACAGGGGGTTGACCGGGGAGCTGTTTTTT. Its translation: CASSFDRGLTGELFF.

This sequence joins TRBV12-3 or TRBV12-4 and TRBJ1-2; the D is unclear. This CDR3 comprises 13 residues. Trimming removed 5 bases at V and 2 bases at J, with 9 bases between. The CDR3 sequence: CASSPTENYGYTF. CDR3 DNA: TGTGCCAGCAGTCCCACAGAAAACTATGGCTACACCTTC.

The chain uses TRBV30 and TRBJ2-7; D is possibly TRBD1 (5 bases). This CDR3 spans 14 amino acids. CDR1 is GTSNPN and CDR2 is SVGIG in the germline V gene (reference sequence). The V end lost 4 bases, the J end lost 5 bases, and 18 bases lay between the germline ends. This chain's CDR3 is CAWKPGLQVHEQYF. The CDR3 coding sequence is TGTGCCTGGAAGCCCGGCTTACAGGTCCACGAGCAGTACTTC.

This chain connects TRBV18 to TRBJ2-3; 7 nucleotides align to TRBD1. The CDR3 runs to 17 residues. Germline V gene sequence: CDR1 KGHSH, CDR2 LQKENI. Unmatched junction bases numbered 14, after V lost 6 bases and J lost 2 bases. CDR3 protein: CASSSPVRQGNTDTQYF. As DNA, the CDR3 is TGTGCCAGCTCTAGCCCGGTCCGACAGGGAAACACAGATACGCAGTATTTT.

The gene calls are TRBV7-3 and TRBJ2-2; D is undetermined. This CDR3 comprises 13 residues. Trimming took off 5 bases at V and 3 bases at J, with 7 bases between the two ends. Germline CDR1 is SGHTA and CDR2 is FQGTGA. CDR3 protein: CASSPTYTGELFF. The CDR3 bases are TGTGCCAGCAGCCCCACATACACCGGGGAGCTGTTTTTT. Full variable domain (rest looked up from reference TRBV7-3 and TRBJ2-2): GAGVSQTPSNKVTEKGKYVELRCDPISGHTALYWYRQSLGQGPEFLIYFQGTGAADDSGLPNDRFFAVRPEGSVSTLKIQRTERGDSAVYLCASSPTYTGELFFGEGSRLTVL.

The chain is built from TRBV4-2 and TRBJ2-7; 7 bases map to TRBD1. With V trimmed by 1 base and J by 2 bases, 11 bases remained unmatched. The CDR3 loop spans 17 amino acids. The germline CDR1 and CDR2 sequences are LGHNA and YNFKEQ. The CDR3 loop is CASSQVGDSLLTYEQYF. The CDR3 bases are TGTGCCAGCAGCCAAGTGGGGGACAGCCTCTTAACCTACGAGCAGTACTTC.